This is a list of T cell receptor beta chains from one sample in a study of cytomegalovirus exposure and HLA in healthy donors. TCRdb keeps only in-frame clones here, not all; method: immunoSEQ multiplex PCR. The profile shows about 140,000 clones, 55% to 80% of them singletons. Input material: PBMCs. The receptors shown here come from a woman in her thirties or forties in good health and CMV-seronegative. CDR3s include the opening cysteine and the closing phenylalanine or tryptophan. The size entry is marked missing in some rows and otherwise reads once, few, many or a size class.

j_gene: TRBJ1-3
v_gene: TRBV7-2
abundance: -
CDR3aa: CASSLPQGASGNTIYF

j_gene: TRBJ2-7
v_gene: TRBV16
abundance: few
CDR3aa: CASSQKSGSSEQYF

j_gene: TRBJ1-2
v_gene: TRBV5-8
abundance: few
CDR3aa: CASSLESRRGRGGGYTF

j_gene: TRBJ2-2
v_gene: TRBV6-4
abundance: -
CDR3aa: CASSTTGQWGNTGELFF

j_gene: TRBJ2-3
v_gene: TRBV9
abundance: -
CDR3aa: CASSLQGLSSTDTQYF

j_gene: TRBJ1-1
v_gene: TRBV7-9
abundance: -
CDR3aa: CASSLTANTEAFF

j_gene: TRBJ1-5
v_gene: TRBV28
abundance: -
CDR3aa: CASIPIGTDQPQHF

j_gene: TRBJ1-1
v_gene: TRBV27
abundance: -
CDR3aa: CASTMTHRGGNTEAFF

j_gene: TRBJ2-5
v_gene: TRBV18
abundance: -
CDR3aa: CASSRGLADQETQYF

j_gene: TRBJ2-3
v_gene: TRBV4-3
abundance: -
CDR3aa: CASSQRGTADTDTQYF

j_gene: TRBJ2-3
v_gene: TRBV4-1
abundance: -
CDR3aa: CASSHPGTGGGLDTQYF

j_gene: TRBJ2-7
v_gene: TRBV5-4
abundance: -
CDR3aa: CASSLHGGDEQYF

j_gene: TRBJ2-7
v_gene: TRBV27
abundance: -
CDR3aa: CASSFTASYEQYF

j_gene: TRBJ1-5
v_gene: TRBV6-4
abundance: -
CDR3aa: CASRLGQRHQESNQPQHF

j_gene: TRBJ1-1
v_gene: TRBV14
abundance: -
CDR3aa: CASSQLQSRAEAFF

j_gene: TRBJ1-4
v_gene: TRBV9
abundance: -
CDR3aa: CASSVDPRGVNEKLFF

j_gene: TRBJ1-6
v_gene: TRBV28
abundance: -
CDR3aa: CASRGDSLSSYNSPLHF

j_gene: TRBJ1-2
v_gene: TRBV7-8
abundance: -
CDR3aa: CASSLGRGQGYTF

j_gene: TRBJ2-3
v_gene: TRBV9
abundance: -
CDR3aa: CASSVAPSGGTDTQYF

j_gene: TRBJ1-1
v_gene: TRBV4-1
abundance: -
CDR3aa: CASSPPGGAGDSTEAFF

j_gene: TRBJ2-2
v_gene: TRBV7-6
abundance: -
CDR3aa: CASSLVSGPDTGELFF

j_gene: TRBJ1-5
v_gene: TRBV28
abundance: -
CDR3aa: CASSLGDGPWGNQPQHF

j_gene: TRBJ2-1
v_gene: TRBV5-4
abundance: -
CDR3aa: CASSFGGAYNEQFF

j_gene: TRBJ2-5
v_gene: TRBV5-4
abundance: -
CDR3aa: CASRAGTSGTGETQYF

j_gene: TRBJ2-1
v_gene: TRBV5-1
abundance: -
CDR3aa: CASTPAKSDEQFF

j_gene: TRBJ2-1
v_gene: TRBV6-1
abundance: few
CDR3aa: CASSEGGGLNEQFF

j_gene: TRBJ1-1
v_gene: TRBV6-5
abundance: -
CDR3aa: CASSYGGHRNTEAFF

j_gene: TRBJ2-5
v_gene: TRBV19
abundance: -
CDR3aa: CACQGAGETQYF

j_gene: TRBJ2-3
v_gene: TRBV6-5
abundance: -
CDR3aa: CASSYSGSLDTQYF

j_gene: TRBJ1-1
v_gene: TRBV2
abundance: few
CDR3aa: CASSRQPNTEAFF

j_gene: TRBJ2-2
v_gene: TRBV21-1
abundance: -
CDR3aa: CASSCGTGWTGELFF

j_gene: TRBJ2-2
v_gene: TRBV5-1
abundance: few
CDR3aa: CASSWGQGNTGELFF

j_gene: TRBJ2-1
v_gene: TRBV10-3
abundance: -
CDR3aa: CAISEPGQGGIGKFF

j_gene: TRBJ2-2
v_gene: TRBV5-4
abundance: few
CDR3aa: CASSSRTGSNTGELFF

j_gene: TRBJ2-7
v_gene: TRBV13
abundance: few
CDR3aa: CASSLRLAGGTISYEQYF

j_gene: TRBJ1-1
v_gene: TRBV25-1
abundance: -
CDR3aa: CASSEAGRTEAFF

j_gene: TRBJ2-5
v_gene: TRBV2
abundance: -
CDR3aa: CASGQRQETQYF

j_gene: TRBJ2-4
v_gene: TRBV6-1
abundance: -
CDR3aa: CASSEAGGGNIQYF

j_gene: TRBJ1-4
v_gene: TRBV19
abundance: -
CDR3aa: CASSIRVQEKLFF

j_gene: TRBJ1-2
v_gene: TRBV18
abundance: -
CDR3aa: CASSPQGNYGYTF

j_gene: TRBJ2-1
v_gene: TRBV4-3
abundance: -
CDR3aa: CASSQVQGARNEQFF

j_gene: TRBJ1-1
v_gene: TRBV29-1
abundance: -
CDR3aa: CSVGYRETLGTEAFF

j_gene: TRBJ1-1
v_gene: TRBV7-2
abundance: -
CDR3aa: CASRFTGGGLAFF

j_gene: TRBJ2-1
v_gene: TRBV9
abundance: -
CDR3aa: CASSVDQGGYDEQFF

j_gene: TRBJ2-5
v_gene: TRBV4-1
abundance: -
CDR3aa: CASSQGGVPQETQYF

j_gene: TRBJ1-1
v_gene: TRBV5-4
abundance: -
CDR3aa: CASSIDTVQAFF

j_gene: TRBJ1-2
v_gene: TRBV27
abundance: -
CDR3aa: CASSFSAGDRGGYTF

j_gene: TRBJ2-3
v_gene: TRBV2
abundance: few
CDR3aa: CASSVNGGYTDTQYF

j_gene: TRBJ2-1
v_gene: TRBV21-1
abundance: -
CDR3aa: CASSKAELGTSGGAQDLDNEQFF

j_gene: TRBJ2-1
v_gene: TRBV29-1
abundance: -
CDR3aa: CSVALWGSDRGFYNEQFF